This entry lists 25 T cell receptor beta chains sequenced from one sample in a study of T cell changes during pregnancy in multiple sclerosis (dated by TCRdb to about 2019). Library generation was performed with the immunoSEQ multiplex PCR assay. Held by TCRdb, this immuneACCESS table contains in-frame sequences only and omits some clones. Under half of the omission traces to an unresolved V gene where checked; the cause of the rest is unknown. The sample table records some 26,000 clones; around 90% of these occur just once. The leading ten clones occupy about 0.5% of the sample. Here the sequenced sample was CD4+ T cells from peripheral blood mononuclear cells, taken in the first trimester of pregnancy. The receptors here all came from a female donor in good health, enrolled as a control in a pregnancy study.

The rearrangement uses TRBV2 and TRBJ1-1; D ambiguous. The V end was cut by 5 bases, the J end by 1 base, with 8 bases between. The CDR3 length is 13 residues. Per germline, CDR1 SNHLY and CDR2 FYNNEI. CDR3 loop: CASSILQNTEAFF. Here the CDR3 DNA reads TGTGCCAGCAGTATACTGCAGAACACTGAAGCTTTCTTT.

V gene TRBV7-9 combines with J gene TRBJ1-4, with TRBD1 identical over 7 bases. Germline lookup yields CDR1 SEHNR and CDR2 FQNEAQ (reference sequence). With V trimmed by 5 bases and J by 6 bases, 6 bases remained unmatched. The CDR3 is 14 amino acids. The CDR3 region is CASSEGQPDEKLFF. Here the CDR3 DNA reads TGTGCCAGCAGCGAGGGACAGCCAGATGAAAAACTGTTTTTT.

The chain joins TRBV7-9 to TRBJ1-5; D is perhaps TRBD1 (6 bases). The CDR3 extends over 16 amino acids. The germline V and J ends were trimmed by 3 bases and 4 bases, with 16 bases remaining between them. Germline loops: CDR1 SEHNR, CDR2 FQNEAQ (reference sequence). The CDR3: CASSLVSGTTNQPQHF. For the CDR3, the DNA is TGTGCCAGCAGCTTGGTGTCCGGGACAACTAATCAGCCCCAGCATTTT.

The chain recombines TRBV28 with TRBJ2-2; unclear D gene. Looked up from germline, CDR1 is MDHEN and CDR2 is SYDVKM. Trimming took off 6 bases at V and 2 bases at J, with 13 bases between the two ends. This CDR3 contains 15 residues. CDR3 amino acids: CASSHDLLNTGELFF. The CDR3 DNA is TGTGCCAGCAGCCACGATCTACTTAACACCGGGGAGCTGTTTTTT.

CDR3 residues: CASSPSPGGVMDEKLFF. The CDR3 nucleotides read TGTGCCAGCTCACCATCACCCGGCGGCGTTATGGATGAAAAACTGTTTTTT. The chain recombines TRBV18 with TRBJ1-4, with D hard to call. CDR1 and CDR2 (germline): KGHSH, LQKENI. Trimming cost V 2 bases and J 6 bases, with 19 bases left between them. This CDR3 region has 17 residues.

V is TRBV4-3 and J is TRBJ1-4; D is unresolved. The V and J ends lost 1 base and 4 bases respectively, with 13 bases between them. Germline lookup yields CDR1 LGHNA and CDR2 YSLEER. The CDR3 is made up of 16 amino acids. CDR3 DNA sequence: TGCGCCAGCAGCCAAGTTGGTACAGCCAGTAATGAAAAACTGTTTTTT. Translating gives CASSQVGTASNEKLFF.

The chain carries TRBV28 and TRBJ2-7; possible D gene TRBD2, 6 bases. Between the trimmed V and J ends, which lost 2 bases and 4 bases, there was a span of 15 bases. Germline CDR1 and CDR2: MDHEN and SYDVKM. This CDR3 spans 15 amino acids. CDR3 DNA sequence: TGTGCCAGCAGTTTAGACGGACGGGGGAGGTACGAGCAGTACTTC. Amino acid sequence: CASSLDGRGRYEQYF.

This chain joins TRBV5-1 and TRBJ2-7; TRBD2 aligns across 9 bases. Germline V gene sequence: CDR1 SGHRS, CDR2 YFSETQ. Unmatched junction bases numbered 5, after V lost 4 bases and J lost 3 bases. This CDR3 is built from 14 residues. The DNA for the CDR3 is TGCGCCAGCAGCCTTAGCGGGAGTATCTACGAGCAGTACTTC. Its translation is CASSLSGSIYEQYF.

This clone showed up just once. This chain links TRBV6-1 with TRBJ1-2; possibly TRBD1 for D (6 bases). The CDR3 consists of 14 residues. The V end was cut by 4 bases, the J end by 2 bases, with 11 bases between. Looked up from germline, CDR1 is MNHNS and CDR2 is SASEGT. CDR3 protein: CASSARQGNYGYTF. In DNA, the CDR3 is TGTGCCAGCAGTGCCCGTCAGGGGAACTATGGCTACACCTTC.

This clone ranks as medium-sized. The rearrangement joins TRBV4-3 to TRBJ1-2; perhaps TRBD1 as D (5 bases). The CDR3 runs to 14 residues. CDR1 and CDR2 (germline): LGHNA, YSLEER. The germline V and J ends were trimmed by 0 bases and 7 bases, with 12 bases remaining between them. This chain's CDR3 is CASSQEAGVGGYTF. In DNA, the CDR3 is TGCGCCAGCAGCCAAGAGGCGGGGGTAGGTGGCTACACCTTC.

The chain couples TRBV5-1 to TRBJ2-5; D call uncertain. The CDR3 spans 16 residues. CDR1 and CDR2 (germline): SGHRS, YFSETQ. The ends were cut back, 0 bases at V and 2 bases at J, with 14 bases in the middle. This CDR3 is CASSLALFGRQETQYF. The CDR3 bases are TGCGCCAGCAGCTTGGCCTTGTTTGGCAGACAAGAGACCCAGTACTTC.

V usage is TRBV7-8 and J usage is TRBJ2-7, with 8 bases that match TRBD2. Trimming removed 7 bases from V and 6 bases from J; junction bases left unmatched: 8. Germline V gene sequence: CDR1 SGHVS, CDR2 FQNEAQ. The CDR3 has 13 residues. CDR3 DNA: TGTGCCAGCATCAACAGGGCGGGGGGCGAGCAGTACTTC. Encoded protein: CASINRAGGEQYF. Based on the CDR3 plus reference TRBV7-8 and TRBJ2-7, the full variable domain is GAGVSQSPRYKVAKRGQDVALRCDPISGHVSLFWYQQALGQGPEFLTYFQNEAQLDKSGLPSDRFFAERPEGSVSTLKIQRTQQEDSAVYLCASINRAGGEQYFGPGTRLTVT.

The table lists this clone with a count of one. The chain is built from TRBV9 and TRBJ2-5, with 11 bases aligning to TRBD1. J was trimmed by 1 base and V by 0 bases; bases with no gene match: 2. The CDR3 consists of 16 residues. CDR1 is SGDLS and CDR2 is YYNGEE in the germline V gene. This CDR3 is CASSVGTGGIQETQYF. CDR3 nucleotides: TGTGCCAGCAGCGTAGGGACAGGGGGCATCCAAGAGACCCAGTACTTC.

This chain uses TRBV7-8 with TRBJ2-3; 8 bases agree with TRBD2. Germline V CDR1 and CDR2: SGHVS, FQNEAQ. The V and J ends lost 5 bases and 0 bases, in that order; junction bases with no gene match: 4. The CDR3 is 15 residues long. The CDR3 reads CASSPRGGSTDTQYF. The CDR3 DNA reads as TGTGCCAGCAGCCCTCGGGGGGGTAGCACAGATACGCAGTATTTT.

The chain carries TRBV9 and TRBJ2-1; 7 bases line up with TRBD2. After removal of 3 bases from V and 9 bases from J, the junction contained 9 bases not matched to a gene. In germline, CDR1 is SGDLS, CDR2 YYNGEE. The CDR3 runs 14 residues. The CDR3 loop is CASSGTSGGSEQFF. In DNA form, the CDR3 reads TGTGCCAGCAGCGGGACTAGTGGTGGGAGTGAGCAGTTCTTC.

This clone was found once. This rearrangement joins TRBV30 to TRBJ2-5; D is possibly TRBD2 (5 bases). The CDR3 contains 13 residues. CDR1 is GTSNPN and CDR2 is SVGIG in the germline V gene (reference sequence). Trimming removed 2 bases from V and 4 bases from J, with 11 bases in between. CDR3 sequence reads: CAWSSRVGETQYF. For the CDR3, the DNA is TGTGCCTGGAGTTCGCGGGTCGGAGAGACCCAGTACTTC. The variable domain in full, with the rest retrieved from reference TRBV30 and TRBJ2-5, is SQTIHQWPATLVQPVGSPLSLECTVEGTSNPNLYWYRQAAGRGLQLLFYSVGIGQISSEVPQNLSASRPQDRQFILSSKKLLLSDSGFYLCAWSSRVGETQYFGPGTRLLVL.

The chain is built from TRBV5-1 and TRBJ2-2; TRBD1 agrees at 8 bases. The CDR3 is 13 residues long. CDR1 is SGHRS, CDR2 YFSETQ, per germline. With 6 bases clipped from V and 3 bases from J, the junction kept 1 base outside the gene matches. The CDR3 bases are TGCGCCAGCACAGGGGGCGACACCGGGGAGCTGTTTTTT. It specifies CASTGGDTGELFF.

The chain links TRBV7-2 to TRBJ2-1; no clear D gene. V lost 0 bases, J lost 8 bases, and 5 bases lay in between. Germline V gives CDR1 SGHTA, CDR2 FQGNSA. The CDR3 runs to 12 residues. Here the CDR3 reads CASSLAAYEQFF. As DNA, the CDR3 is TGTGCCAGCAGCTTAGCGGCCTATGAGCAGTTCTTC.

The CDR3 DNA is TGCGCCAGCAGCTTAGGACAGGTCACCGGGGAGCTGTTTTTT. Its protein is CASSLGQVTGELFF. V gene TRBV5-1 combines with J gene TRBJ2-2; the match to TRBD1 covers 7 bases. With 2 bases clipped from V and 4 bases from J, the junction kept 2 bases outside the gene matches. CDR1 is SGHRS and CDR2 is YFSETQ in the germline V gene. CDR3 length: 14 residues. The variable domain in full, with the rest retrieved from reference TRBV5-1 and TRBJ2-2, is KAGVTQTPRYLIKTRGQQVTLSCSPISGHRSVSWYQQTPGQGLQFLFEYFSETQRNKGNFPGRFSGRQFSNSRSEMNVSTLELGDSALYLCASSLGQVTGELFFGEGSRLTVL.

This sequence joins TRBV2 and TRBJ1-2, with D possibly matching TRBD1 (6 bases). The V end lost 4 bases, the J end lost 5 bases, and 14 bases lay between the germline ends. This CDR3 is 14 amino acids long. Germline V gives CDR1 SNHLY, CDR2 FYNNEI. As DNA, the CDR3 is TGTGCCAGCAGTGCCCAGGGGTCAGAGTATGGCTACACCTTC. It encodes CASSAQGSEYGYTF.

The chain carries TRBV5-5 and TRBJ2-1; TRBD2 matches 9 bases. The V gene end was trimmed by 4 bases and the J gene end by 8 bases; junction bases not matched to a gene: 13. This CDR3 has 16 residues. The germline V gene encodes CDR1 SGHKS and CDR2 YYEKEE (reference sequence). The CDR3 sequence is CASSAPEGRGGDEQFF. CDR3 nucleotides: TGTGCCAGCAGCGCTCCTGAGGGGCGGGGGGGCGATGAGCAGTTCTTC. Supplemented by reference TRBV5-5 and TRBJ2-1, the full variable domain reads DAGVTQSPTHLIKTRGQQVTLRCSPISGHKSVSWYQQVLGQGPQFIFQYYEKEERGRGNFPDRFSARQFPNYSSELNVNALLLGDSALYLCASSAPEGRGGDEQFFGPGTRLTVL.

This clone was detected only a few times. At the DNA level, this CDR3 is encoded by other sequences in the same sample as well. The chain recombines TRBV7-2 with TRBJ1-1; tentatively, D is TRBD1 (6 bases). This CDR3 spans 14 amino acids. The V gene lost 1 base and the J gene lost 4 bases, with 10 bases spanning the gap. Germline CDR1 SGHTA, CDR2 FQGNSA. This chain's CDR3 is CASSLVGGGTEAFF. The DNA of the CDR3 is TGTGCCAGCAGCTTAGTAGGGGGGGGCACTGAAGCTTTCTTT.

The V call is TRBV27, the J call TRBJ2-4; unclear D gene. The CDR3 contains 10 residues. V was trimmed by 6 bases and J by 11 bases, leaving 8 bases between them. CDR1 is MNHEY and CDR2 is SMNVEV in the germline V gene (reference sequence). CDR3 region: CASSPPLQYF. DNA for the CDR3: TGTGCCAGCAGCCCTCCCCTTCAGTACTTC.

V gene TRBV7-2 combines with J gene TRBJ2-7, with 7 bases matching TRBD2. V shed 2 bases and J 0 bases; nucleotides not matched to a gene: 4. The CDR3 has 15 amino acids. Per the germline V gene, CDR1 is SGHTA and CDR2 is FQGNSA. The CDR3 region is CASSLYASGSYEQYF. DNA of the CDR3: TGTGCCAGCAGCTTATATGCTAGCGGCTCCTACGAGCAGTACTTC.

The chain is built from TRBV5-1 and TRBJ2-3; tentative D call: TRBD2 (7 bases). The germline V and J ends were trimmed by 4 bases and 5 bases, with 17 bases remaining between them. Germline values: CDR1 SGHRS, CDR2 YFSETQ. The CDR3 contains 15 residues. CDR3 in amino acids: CASSRLGGAGDTQYF. The DNA of the CDR3 is TGCGCCAGCAGCCGGCTTGGGGGGGCGGGAGATACGCAGTATTTT.